The entry below describes one T cell receptor beta chain. The sample carries other DNA sequences with the same CDR3. In the authors' workflow: Counts of nucleated cells, estimated from reference gene primer amplification, were obtained. Some clones are missing from TCRdb's copy, which holds only in-frame ones; the method was immunoSEQ multiplex PCR. V, J and clone size are taken as reported in that table, and D and trimming were inferred from the DNA itself. This sample has 90,000 to 100,000 clones, with around 72% found just once. CDR3 length equals 16 residues. Germline V lookup: CDR1 MNHEY, CDR2 SMNVEV (reference sequence). V dropped 0 bases and J dropped 0 bases, with 8 bases sitting between them. The sample belongs to a study of blood T cell repertoires in COVID-19. In the study overall: COVID-19 samples collected from the United States, Italy and Spain covered acute and convalescent phases. The cDNA or gDNA used as material had been derived from T cells, B-cell-depleted T cells, or PBMCs.

This rearrangement joins TRBV27 to TRBJ1-4; D is possibly TRBD1 (6 bases). The sample was peripheral blood. The sequence came from a man in his sixties or seventies with acute or convalescent COVID-19. The CDR3 here is CASSLSTGPTNEKLFF. CDR3 nucleotides: TGTGCCAGCAGTTTATCGACAGGCCCAACTAATGAAAAACTGTTTTTT. The full variable domain, its missing parts supplied by reference TRBV27 and TRBJ1-4, is EAQVTQNPRYLITVTGKKLTVTCSQNMNHEYMSWYRQDPGLGLRQIYYSMNVEVTDKGDVPEGYKVSRKEKRNFPLILESPSPNQTSLYFCASSLSTGPTNEKLFFGSGTQLSVL.